This is a list of T cell receptor beta chains from one sample in a study of blood T cell repertoires in COVID-19. Sequencing used immunoSEQ multiplex PCR; TCRdb keeps in-frame clones, though not all of them. The table has roughly 86,000 clones, approximately 83% seen once. The sample comprised peripheral blood. Every receptor here comes from a man aged 55 to 69 with acute or convalescent COVID-19. The CDR3 runs from the conserved cysteine through the conserved F or W. The D gene is left open where the match is weak. The size of a clone is reported for some rows only, either as once, few or many, or as a class for expanded clones.

V gene,clone size,CDR3 length,J gene,D gene,CDR3 protein,CDR3 DNA
TRBV7-9,NA,12,TRBJ1-1,NA,CASSLYQSEAFF,TGTGCCAGCAGCTTATATCAGTCTGAAGCTTTCTTT
TRBV24-1,once,12,TRBJ1-2,NA,CATSPDSKGYTF,TGTGCCACCAGTCCTGACTCTAAGGGCTACACCTTC
TRBV11-2,NA,15,TRBJ2-1,NA,CASRHTRVKVNEQFF,TGTGCCAGCAGGCACACCCGGGTGAAGGTGAATGAGCAGTTCTTC
TRBV19,NA,15,TRBJ1-1,TRBD1,CASSIRGGWNTEAFF,TGTGCCAGTAGTATTAGAGGGGGCTGGAACACTGAAGCTTTCTTT
TRBV19,NA,14,TRBJ2-5,TRBD1,CASSAGTEQETQYF,TGTGCCAGTAGCGCCGGGACAGAGCAAGAGACCCAGTACTTC
TRBV11-3,NA,15,TRBJ1-2,TRBD1,CASSNNRGLNYGYTF,TGTGCCAGCAGCAATAACAGGGGACTGAACTATGGCTACACCTTC
TRBV5-1,NA,16,TRBJ2-7,NA,CASSLSFAGLSYEQYF,TGCGCCAGCAGCTTGTCTTTCGCGGGACTGTCCTACGAGCAGTACTTC
TRBV5-1,NA,14,TRBJ1-2,TRBD1,CASSMTGGVYGYTF,TGCGCCAGCAGCATGACAGGGGGGGTCTATGGCTACACCTTC
TRBV2,NA,15,TRBJ2-7,TRBD1,CASRSGTGLHYEQYF,TGTGCCAGCAGGTCCGGGACAGGGTTACACTACGAGCAGTACTTC
TRBV5-6,NA,15,TRBJ1-4,NA,CASSNPTGNNEKLFF,TGTGCCAGCAGCAATCCTACAGGGAACAATGAAAAACTGTTTTTT
TRBV27,few,15,TRBJ2-7,NA,CASSLSKQGLYEQYF,TGTGCCAGCAGTTTATCGAAACAGGGTCTCTACGAGCAGTACTTC
TRBV19,NA,15,TRBJ2-2,NA,CASDAGAKNTGELFF,TGTGCCAGTGATGCGGGGGCCAAGAACACCGGGGAGCTGTTTTTT
TRBV27,NA,16,TRBJ2-1,TRBD1,CASSRLGQGAINEQFF,TGTGCCAGCAGTCGGTTGGGACAGGGTGCGATCAATGAGCAGTTCTTC
TRBV19,NA,15,TRBJ1-4,TRBD1,CASSAPTGRNEKLFF,TGTGCCAGTAGTGCCCCGACAGGGAGAAATGAAAAACTGTTTTTT
TRBV11-3,once,15,TRBJ2-1,NA,CASSFLSQGYNEQFF,TGTGCCAGCAGCTTTCTCTCACAGGGATACAATGAGCAGTTCTTC
TRBV12-3/TRBV12-4,NA,13,TRBJ1-4,NA,CASSLQGPEKLFF,TGTGCCAGCAGTTTACAGGGGCCGGAAAAACTGTTTTTT
TRBV19,NA,13,TRBJ1-5,NA,CASSISADQPQHF,TGTGCCAGTAGTATCTCGGCGGATCAGCCCCAGCATTTT
TRBV7-6,NA,12,TRBJ2-7,NA,CASSSTPGIKAF,TGTGCCAGCAGTTCCACCCCCGGGATCAAGGCCTTC
TRBV29-1,few,15,TRBJ1-1,TRBD1,CSVIPGTGAGTEAFF,TGCAGCGTGATACCCGGGACAGGGGCTGGCACTGAAGCTTTCTTT
TRBV13,NA,13,TRBJ1-1,NA,CASSLGGQRRRFF,TGTGCCAGCAGCTTAGGTGGCCAGCGAAGGAGGTTCTTT
TRBV29-1,NA,12,TRBJ1-5,NA,CSVEAGRRRQHF,TGCAGCGTTGAGGCAGGTAGAAGGCGCCAGCATTTT
TRBV7-9,NA,14,TRBJ1-5,TRBD1,CASSLATGDVAQHF,TGTGCCAGCAGCTTAGCGACAGGGGATGTAGCCCAGCATTTT
TRBV2,NA,14,TRBJ1-2,TRBD1,CASSDAQGVYGYTF,TGTGCCAGCAGTGACGCACAGGGGGTCTATGGCTACACCTTC
TRBV5-1,NA,11,TRBJ2-5,NA,CASSVQETQYF,TGCGCCAGCAGCGTACAAGAGACCCAGTACTTC
TRBV20-1,NA,15,TRBJ2-3,NA,CSASNTGERADTQYF,TGCAGTGCTAGTAACACGGGGGAGAGGGCAGATACGCAGTATTTT
TRBV9,few,15,TRBJ2-7,TRBD2,CASSVSAGVSYEQYF,TGTGCCAGCAGCGTATCAGCGGGGGTCTCCTACGAGCAGTACTTC
TRBV12-3/TRBV12-4,NA,12,TRBJ1-1,NA,CASTGALLKAFF,TGTGCCAGCACCGGAGCTTTACTTAAAGCTTTCTTT
TRBV6-5,NA,15,TRBJ1-5,TRBD1,CAISRGQGTNQPQHF,TGTGCCATCTCCCGGGGACAGGGGACAAATCAGCCCCAGCATTTT
TRBV28,NA,15,TRBJ2-2,TRBD1,CASSQGQGLTGELFF,TGTGCCAGCAGTCAGGGACAGGGACTCACCGGGGAGCTGTTTTTT
TRBV28,NA,14,TRBJ2-5,NA,CASSFGGAQETQYF,TGTGCCAGCAGTTTTGGAGGGGCCCAAGAGACCCAGTACTTC
TRBV19,NA,13,TRBJ1-3,NA,CAGKRTSGNTIYF,TGTGCCGGAAAGCGAACCTCTGGAAACACCATATATTTT
TRBV5-1,NA,13,TRBJ2-5,TRBD1,CASSRDREETQYF,TGCGCCAGCAGCCGAGACAGGGAAGAGACCCAGTACTTC
TRBV5-1,NA,13,TRBJ1-2,TRBD1,CASSAGTVYGYTF,TGCGCCAGCAGCGCCGGGACAGTCTATGGCTACACCTTC
TRBV9,few,16,TRBJ1-6,NA,CASSPHLSSYNSPLHF,TGTGCCAGCAGCCCGCACTTGAGCTCCTATAATTCACCCCTCCACTTT
TRBV3-1/TRBV3-2,NA,17,TRBJ1-1,TRBD1,CASSHLRTGRNTYEAFF,TGTGCCAGCAGCCACCTTCGGACAGGGAGGAACACTTATGAAGCTTTCTTT
TRBV27,NA,14,TRBJ2-1,NA,CASSLGTLYNEQFF,TGTGCCAGCAGTTTGGGGACACTATACAATGAGCAGTTCTTC
TRBV18,once,17,TRBJ1-2,TRBD1,CASSPYSDNRGSYGYTF,TGTGCCAGCTCACCTTACTCCGACAACAGGGGGAGTTATGGCTACACCTTC
TRBV4-3,NA,15,TRBJ1-4,NA,CASSRVRATNEKLFF,TGCGCCAGCAGCCGGGTGAGGGCAACTAATGAAAAACTGTTTTTT
TRBV5-4,NA,14,TRBJ2-2,TRBD1,CASSATGSTGELFF,TGTGCCAGCAGCGCGACAGGGAGCACCGGGGAGCTGTTTTTT
TRBV30,NA,16,TRBJ1-1,TRBD1,CAWSRDRALENTEAFF,TGTGCCTGGTCCAGGGACAGGGCTTTGGAAAACACTGAAGCTTTCTTT
TRBV2,NA,13,TRBJ2-7,NA,CASLSPDFGEQYF,TGTGCCAGCTTAAGTCCGGACTTTGGCGAGCAGTACTTC
TRBV10-3,NA,14,TRBJ1-3,NA,CAISESGGGNTIYF,TGTGCCATCAGTGAGTCGGGGGGAGGAAACACCATATATTTT
TRBV19,NA,12,TRBJ1-1,NA,CASRQLNTEAFF,TGTGCCAGTCGACAGTTGAACACTGAAGCTTTCTTT
TRBV30,NA,13,TRBJ1-4,TRBD1,CAWSRTGAEKLFF,TGTGCCTGGAGCCGGACAGGGGCCGAAAAACTGTTTTTT
TRBV12-3/TRBV12-4,NA,13,TRBJ1-2,TRBD1,CASSWGQGYGYTF,TGTGCCAGCAGTTGGGGACAGGGCTATGGCTACACCTTC
TRBV7-2,NA,15,TRBJ2-3,TRBD1,CASSRTRQGTDTQYF,TGTGCCAGCAGCCGTACCCGACAGGGAACAGATACGCAGTATTTT
TRBV21-1,NA,15,TRBJ2-7,NA,CASSKDDPVSYEQYF,TGTGCCAGCAGCAAAGACGATCCAGTGTCCTACGAGCAGTACTTC
TRBV30,NA,15,TRBJ2-6,NA,CASETGSSGANVLTF,TGTGCCTCGGAGACAGGTTCCTCTGGGGCCAACGTCCTGACTTTC
TRBV11-2,NA,15,TRBJ1-1,NA,CASSARTVLNTEAFF,TGTGCCAGCAGCGCGCGGACAGTCTTGAACACTGAAGCTTTCTTT
TRBV7-3,NA,15,TRBJ1-2,NA,CASRKRESPNYGYTF,TGTGCCAGCAGAAAACGGGAGAGCCCTAACTATGGCTACACCTTC
TRBV5-6,NA,14,TRBJ2-1,NA,CASSFDRNYNEQFF,TGTGCCAGCAGCTTCGACAGAAACTACAATGAGCAGTTCTTC
TRBV2,NA,14,TRBJ2-7,TRBD1,CASSVTGGSYEQYF,TGTGCCAGCAGCGTGACAGGGGGGTCCTACGAGCAGTACTTC
TRBV5-1,once,14,TRBJ2-7,TRBD1,CASSQDRGSYEQYF,TGCGCCAGCAGCCAGGACAGGGGCTCCTACGAGCAGTACTTC
TRBV4-3,NA,16,TRBJ2-7,TRBD1,CASSQEGTGLSYEQYF,TGCGCCAGCAGCCAAGAGGGGACAGGACTCTCCTACGAGCAGTACTTC
TRBV5-8,NA,15,TRBJ2-3,TRBD2,CASSLGLAGSDTQYF,TGTGCCAGCAGCCTCGGACTAGCGGGGTCAGATACGCAGTATTTT
TRBV2,once,13,TRBJ2-7,NA,CARFRGTVHEQYF,TGTGCCAGATTCAGGGGTACGGTCCACGAGCAGTACTTC
TRBV30,NA,12,TRBJ1-3,NA,CAWNRAGNTIYF,TGTGCCTGGAACAGGGCTGGAAACACCATATATTTT
TRBV27,NA,12,TRBJ1-2,NA,CASSQGGTGYTF,TGTGCCAGCAGCCAAGGGGGTACAGGCTACACCTTC
TRBV5-1,once,15,TRBJ2-5,TRBD2,CASSSGLAGIETQYF,TGCGCCAGCAGCTCGGGACTAGCGGGCATCGAGACCCAGTACTTC